This TCR beta chain was retrieved from a study of blood T cell repertoires in COVID-19. The method was immunoSEQ multiplex PCR; TCRdb's version includes in-frame clones alone and lacks a portion of them. The sample includes more than 200,000 clones, roughly 90% of them seen just once. Looked up from germline, CDR1 is SGHRS and CDR2 is YFSETQ. CDR3 length equals 15 residues. J was trimmed by 7 bases and V by 3 bases; bases with no gene match: 8. Sequenced input: peripheral blood. The receptor was isolated from a woman aged 60-75 years with acute or convalescent COVID-19. This chain joins TRBV5-1 and TRBJ2-1, with TRBD2 matching over 9 bases. CDR3 in amino acids: CASSSHVAGVNEQFF. The CDR3 DNA sequence: TGCGCCAGCAGCTCCCATGTAGCGGGAGTGAATGAGCAGTTCTTC. Based on the CDR3 plus reference TRBV5-1 and TRBJ2-1, the full variable domain is KAGVTQTPRYLIKTRGQQVTLSCSPISGHRSVSWYQQTPGQGLQFLFEYFSETQRNKGNFPGRFSGRQFSNSRSEMNVSTLELGDSALYLCASSSHVAGVNEQFFGPGTRLTVL.